Sequencing of this T cell receptor beta chain was carried out in a study of breast tumors, draining lymph nodes, adjacent tissues. Study findings and constraints: Most tumor T cells seemingly derive from lymph node, then expand in tumor. Data only fit, rather than demonstrated, lymph node origin of most tumor T cells. Tumors had less TCR diversity than lymph nodes, more than nontumor tissue.

TCRdb re-derived calls from the multiplex PCR reads in MiXCR, one entry per CDR3 protein. Counted here are about 120,000 distinct CDR3 sequences, roughly 21% occurring once; the ten biggest clones make up more than 3%. The lymph nodes were axillary draining lymph nodes from breast cancer patients. This clonotype has a count of ten or more. Its specificity is unknown. This receptor was taken from a female donor with breast cancer. Some clones in this sample may be carry-over from other donors' samples. The source material was axillary lymph node tissue.

The CDR3 DNA is TGTGCCAGCAGTGATGGTATTAGTGGATTCTATGGCTACACCTTC. This gives the protein CASSDGISGFYGYTF. The chain links TRBV6-1 to TRBJ1-2; D unclear. V was cut by 3 bases and J by 4 bases, with 15 bases left in between. This CDR3 contains 15 residues. Germline CDR1 is MNHNS and CDR2 is SASEGT.